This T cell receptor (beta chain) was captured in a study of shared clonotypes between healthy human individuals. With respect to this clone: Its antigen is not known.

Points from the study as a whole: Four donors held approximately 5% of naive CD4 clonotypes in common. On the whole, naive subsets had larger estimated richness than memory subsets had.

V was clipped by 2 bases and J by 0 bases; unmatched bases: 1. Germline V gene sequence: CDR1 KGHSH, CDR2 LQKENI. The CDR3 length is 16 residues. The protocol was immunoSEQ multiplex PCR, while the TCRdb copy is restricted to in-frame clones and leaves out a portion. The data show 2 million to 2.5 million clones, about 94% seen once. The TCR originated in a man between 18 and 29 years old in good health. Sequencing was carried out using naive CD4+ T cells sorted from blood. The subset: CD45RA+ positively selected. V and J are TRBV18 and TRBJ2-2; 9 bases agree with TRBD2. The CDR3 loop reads CASSPRTSANTGELFF. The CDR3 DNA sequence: TGTGCCAGCTCACCAAGGACTAGCGCGAACACCGGGGAGCTGTTTTTT.